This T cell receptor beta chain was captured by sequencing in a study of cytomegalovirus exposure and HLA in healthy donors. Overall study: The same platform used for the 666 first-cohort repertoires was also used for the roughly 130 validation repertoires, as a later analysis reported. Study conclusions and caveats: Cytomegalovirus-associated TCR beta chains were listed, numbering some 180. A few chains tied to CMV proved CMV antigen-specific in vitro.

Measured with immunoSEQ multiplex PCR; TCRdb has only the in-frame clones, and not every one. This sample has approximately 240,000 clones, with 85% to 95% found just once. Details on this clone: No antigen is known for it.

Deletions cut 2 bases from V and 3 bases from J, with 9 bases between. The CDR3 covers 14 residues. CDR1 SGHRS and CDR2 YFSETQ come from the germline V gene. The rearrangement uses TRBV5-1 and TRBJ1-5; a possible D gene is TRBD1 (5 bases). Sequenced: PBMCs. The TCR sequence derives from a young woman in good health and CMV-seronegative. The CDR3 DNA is TGCGCCAGCAGCTTTTCAGGGTTCAATCAGCCCCAGCATTTT. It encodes CASSFSGFNQPQHF. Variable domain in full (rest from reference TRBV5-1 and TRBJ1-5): KAGVTQTPRYLIKTRGQQVTLSCSPISGHRSVSWYQQTPGQGLQFLFEYFSETQRNKGNFPGRFSGRQFSNSRSEMNVSTLELGDSALYLCASSFSGFNQPQHFGDGTRLSIL.